The 2 T cell receptor beta chains presented below share a single source sample, sequenced in a study of type 1 and type 2 diabetes patients (dated by TCRdb to about 2016). Sequenced on an Illumina MiSeq. Genomic DNA from sorted T cell subsets was used as template for TCRbeta CDR3 amplification. Multiplex PCR with 30 forward and 13 reverse primers amplified the TCRbeta CDR3 region. The public reads were quality trimmed at Q25 with fastp and then assembled into clones with MiXCR by TCRdb, keeping productive beta chains. One record per CDR3 amino acid sequence lists the most common genes and DNA. The sample yields about 290,000 distinct CDR3 sequences; more than 40% were counted once. Roughly 13% of the sample rests with the top ten. The sequenced sample was peripheral blood mononuclear cells (PBMCs). The receptors derive from a man aged 18 to 29 with type 2 diabetes.

With respect to this clonotype: The CDR3 end shows no conserved phenylalanine or tryptophan, and so a read error is likely. The chain has TRBV12-3 or TRBV12-4 and TRBJ2-7, with D perhaps assigned TRBD1 or TRBD2 (6 bases each). This CDR3 spans 13 amino acids. V gave up 8 bases and J gave up 1 base, with 12 bases separating them. The CDR3 region is CASGGHESYEQYL. The CDR3 DNA sequence: TGTGCCAGCGGGGGGCACGAGTCCTACGAGCAGTACCTC.

The rearrangement links TRBV2 to TRBJ2-5; 11 nucleotides match TRBD2. Matching the DNA end better, TRBJ2-1 makes the J call doubtful. Germline CDR1 reads SNHLY; CDR2 reads FYNNEI. The CDR3 is 14 residues long. The CDR3 loop reads CASSALSGRAEQFF. The CDR3 DNA sequence: TGTGCCAGCAGTGCTCTTAGCGGGAGGGCTGAGCAGTTCTTC.